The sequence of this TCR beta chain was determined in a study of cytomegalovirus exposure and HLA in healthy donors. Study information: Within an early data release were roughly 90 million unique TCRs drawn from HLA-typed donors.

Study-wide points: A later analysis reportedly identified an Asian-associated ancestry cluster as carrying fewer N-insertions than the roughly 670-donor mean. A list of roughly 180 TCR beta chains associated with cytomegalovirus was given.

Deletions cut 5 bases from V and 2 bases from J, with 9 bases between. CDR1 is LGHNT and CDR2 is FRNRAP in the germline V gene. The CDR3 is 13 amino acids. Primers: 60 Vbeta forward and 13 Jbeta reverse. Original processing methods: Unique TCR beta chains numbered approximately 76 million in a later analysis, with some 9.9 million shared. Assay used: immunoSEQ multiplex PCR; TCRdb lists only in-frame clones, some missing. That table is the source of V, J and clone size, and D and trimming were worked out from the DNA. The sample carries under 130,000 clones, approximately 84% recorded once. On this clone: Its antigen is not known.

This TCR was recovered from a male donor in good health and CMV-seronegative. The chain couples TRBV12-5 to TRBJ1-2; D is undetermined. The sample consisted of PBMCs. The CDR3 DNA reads TGTGCTAGTGGTCAGGATGGCAACTATGGCTACACCTTC. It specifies CASGQDGNYGYTF.